This TCR beta chain was obtained from a study of shared clonotypes between healthy human individuals. The CDR3 runs to 13 residues. V shed 2 bases and J shed 9 bases, with 13 bases lying between them. The germline gives CDR1 MNHEY, CDR2 SVGAGI. In the case of this clone: Its antigen is unknown.

Overall study results and limits: Among donors, sharing of clonotypes was expected to be affected by sequencing depth.

Only in-frame clones appear in the TCRdb table, and some are missing; sequencing was by immunoSEQ multiplex PCR. The table has about 990,000 clones, approximately 80% seen once. This chain joins TRBV6-5 and TRBJ1-1; D might be TRBD1 (5 bases). Sequencing was done on a sample of memory CD4+ T cells from PBMCs. The subset is: CD45RA-negative fraction. The receptor was isolated from a man aged 18 to 29 in good health. Some clones in this sample may be carry-over from other donors' samples. The CDR3 here is CASSYAQGIQAFF. The CDR3 coding sequence is TGTGCCAGCAGTTACGCGCAGGGTATCCAAGCTTTCTTT.